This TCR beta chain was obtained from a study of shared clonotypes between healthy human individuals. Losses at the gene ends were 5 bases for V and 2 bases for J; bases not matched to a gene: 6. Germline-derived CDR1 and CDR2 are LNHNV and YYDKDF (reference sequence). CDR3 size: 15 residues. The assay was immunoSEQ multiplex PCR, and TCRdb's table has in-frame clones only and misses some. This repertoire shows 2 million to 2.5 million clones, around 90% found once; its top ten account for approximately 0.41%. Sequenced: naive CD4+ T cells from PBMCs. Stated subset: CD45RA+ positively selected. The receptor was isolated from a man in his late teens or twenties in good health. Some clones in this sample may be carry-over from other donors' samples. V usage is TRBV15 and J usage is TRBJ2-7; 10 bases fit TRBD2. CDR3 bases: TGTGCCACCAGCTCTGGACTAGCGGAGGCCTACGAGCAGTACTTC. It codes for CATSSGLAEAYEQYF.